The 29 T cell receptor beta chains listed next were all sequenced from one sample in a study of T cells in Graves' hyperthyroidism and ophthalmopathy. Amplification of TCR beta CDR3 regions was performed using RNA transcripts as template. During a first-round RT-PCR of the TCR CDR3, the HTBI primer set was used. TCRdb reprocessed the multiplex PCR reads with MiXCR, giving one entry per CDR3 protein. Seen here are 300,000 to 400,000 distinct CDR3 sequences, roughly 13% observed once, and the top ten hold around 24%. Source material: blood. The source of these receptors is a woman in her thirties with Graves' hyperthyroidism.

At least ten counts were recorded for this clonotype. The chain employs TRBV27 and TRBJ2-1, with D possibly being TRBD2 (5 bases). This CDR3 has 17 residues. The V end lost 5 bases, the J end lost 4 bases, and 21 bases lay between the germline ends. Germline CDR1 reads MNHEY; CDR2 reads SMNVEV (reference sequence). The CDR3 nucleotides read TGTGCCAGCAGTCCGGTTTTTGCGGGTGCAGTATACAATGAGCAGTTCTTC. Its translation: CASSPVFAGAVYNEQFF.

V is TRBV6-9 and J is TRBJ2-3, with 12 bases that match TRBD2. Germline V CDR1 and CDR2: MNHGY, SVAAGI. The trim removed 5 bases at V and 4 bases at J, leaving 7 bases unmatched. CDR3 size: 16 residues. CDR3: CASSIRLAGAPDTQYF. The CDR3 region has the DNA TGTGCCAGCAGTATTAGACTAGCGGGAGCCCCAGATACGCAGTATTTT.

The rearrangement uses TRBV28 and TRBJ2-2, with 13 bases fitting TRBD2. CDR3 length equals 18 residues. V shed 4 bases, J shed 0 bases, and the junction held 5 bases outside the gene matches. Germline-derived CDR1 and CDR2 are MDHEN and SYDVKM. CDR3 residues: CASSSGTSGIPNTGELFF. CDR3 DNA: TGTGCCAGCAGTTCCGGGACTAGCGGGATACCGAACACCGGGGAGCTGTTTTTT.

Many counts were recorded for this clonotype. This chain joins TRBV20-1 and TRBJ1-5; no firm D call. The CDR3 is 12 residues long. CDR1 and CDR2 (germline): DFQATT, SNEGSKA (reference sequence). The V gene lost 4 bases and the J gene lost 0 bases, with 4 bases spanning the gap. The CDR3 protein is CSATDSNQPQHF. The CDR3 DNA sequence: TGCAGTGCTACTGATAGCAATCAGCCCCAGCATTTT.

This clonotype was seen a handful of times. The rearrangement links TRBV27 to TRBJ2-7; 8 nucleotides match TRBD1. The V gene end was trimmed by 3 bases and the J gene end by 6 bases; junction bases not matched to a gene: 4. This CDR3 has 13 residues. CDR1 MNHEY and CDR2 SMNVEV come from the germline V gene (reference sequence). This CDR3 is CASSFYDRGEQYF. The CDR3 DNA is TGTGCCAGCAGTTTTTACGACAGGGGCGAGCAGTACTTC.

The table lists this clonotype with a few counts. The chain carries TRBV19 and TRBJ2-3; no firm D call. V lost 6 bases, J lost 1 base, and 14 bases lay in between. CDR1 LNHDA and CDR2 SQIVND come from the germline V gene (reference sequence). The CDR3 loop spans 15 amino acids. CDR3 bases: TGTGCCAGTAGCCCCGGGCTAAGGGGCACAGATACGCAGTATTTT. Translated, it gives CASSPGLRGTDTQYF.

This clonotype was observed a handful of times. This clone may be a read error of a much larger clone one base away. The rearrangement links TRBV6-1 to TRBJ2-5; TRBD2 matches 9 bases. Trimming cost V 9 bases and J 3 bases; bases outside gene matches: 17. This CDR3 is built from 17 residues. Per the germline V gene, CDR1 is MNHNS and CDR2 is SASEGT. CDR3 protein: CASHGIGLANSEETQYF. The CDR3 DNA follows: TGTGCCAGTCACGGGATTGGACTAGCGAACAGCGAAGAGACCCAGTACTTC.

This clonotype was picked up a small number of times. The CDR3 reads CSARDTLAGLSGANVLTF. The CDR3 bases are TGCAGTGCTAGAGATACCCTAGCGGGGCTCTCTGGGGCCAACGTCCTGACTTTC. This sequence joins TRBV20-1 and TRBJ2-6, with 9 bases lining up with TRBD2. J gave up 0 bases and V 0 bases, and 6 bases lay outside the gene matches. Germline V gene sequence: CDR1 DFQATT, CDR2 SNEGSKA (reference sequence). The CDR3 has 18 amino acids.

The gene calls are TRBV28 and TRBJ1-1; D ambiguous. The V gene's germline CDR1 is MDHEN and CDR2 SYDVKM. V lost 6 bases and J lost 4, with 9 bases in between. The CDR3 length is 12 residues. This CDR3 reads CASRASGTEAFF. The CDR3 DNA reads as TGTGCCAGCAGAGCGTCGGGCACTGAAGCTTTCTTT.

V is TRBV6-2 or TRBV6-3 and J is TRBJ2-2; 10 bases are shared with TRBD1. Germline values: CDR1 MNHEY, CDR2 SVGEGT. The J segment lost 2 bases and the V segment lost 4 bases, leaving 1 base of the junction unmatched. The CDR3 extends over 15 amino acids. The CDR3 DNA reads as TGTGCCAGCAGTTGGGACAGGGGTAACACCGGGGAGCTGTTTTTT. Its protein is CASSWDRGNTGELFF.

This clonotype was recorded many times. V is TRBV14 and J is TRBJ1-1; D is uncertain. Trimming pared 0 bases from V and 3 bases from J, leaving 14 bases between. The CDR3 consists of 16 residues. CDR1 and CDR2 (germline): SGHDN, FVKESK. As DNA, the CDR3 is TGTGCCAGCAGCCAAGAATGGACCCGACACGACACTGAAGCTTTCTTT. This encodes CASSQEWTRHDTEAFF.

This clonotype was seen repeatedly, ten times or more. The gene calls are TRBV7-8 and TRBJ2-1, with D perhaps matching TRBD2 (6 bases). Per the germline V gene, CDR1 is SGHVS and CDR2 is FQNEAQ. Trimming took off 4 bases at V and 5 bases at J, with 15 bases between the two ends. The CDR3 extends over 15 amino acids. CDR3 region: CASSSPGRWDNEQFF. Here the CDR3 DNA reads TGTGCCAGCAGCTCTCCGGGGAGGTGGGACAATGAGCAGTTCTTC. The entire variable domain, with the rest obtained from reference TRBV7-8 and TRBJ2-1, is as follows: GAGVSQSPRYKVAKRGQDVALRCDPISGHVSLFWYQQALGQGPEFLTYFQNEAQLDKSGLPSDRFFAERPEGSVSTLKIQRTQQEDSAVYLCASSSPGRWDNEQFFGPGTRLTVL.

This clonotype was seen more than once but under ten times. The chain joins TRBV25-1 to TRBJ1-5; the D is unclear. V gave up 6 bases and J gave up 5 bases, with 8 bases separating them. CDR1 MGHDK and CDR2 SYGVNS come from the germline V gene. The CDR3 is made up of 12 amino acids. The CDR3 reads CASSRLDQPQHF. The CDR3 nucleotides read TGTGCCAGCAGCCGTCTCGATCAGCCCCAGCATTTT.

This clonotype was seen a few times. This sequence joins TRBV18 and TRBJ2-4; tentatively, D is TRBD2 (5 bases). The CDR3 loop spans 16 amino acids. The V gene's germline CDR1 is KGHSH and CDR2 LQKENI. V was trimmed by 3 bases and J by 0 bases, leaving 12 bases between them. CDR3 loop: CASSPTRATAKNIQYF. CDR3 sequence (DNA): TGTGCCAGCTCACCCACTAGGGCTACAGCCAAAAACATTCAGTACTTC.

A few counts support this clonotype. The chain couples TRBV20-1 to TRBJ1-2, with 12 bases aligning to TRBD1. Germline V gene data show CDR1 as DFQATT and CDR2 as SNEGSKA (reference sequence). CDR3 length: 14 amino acids. J was trimmed by 8 bases and V by 5 bases; bases with no gene match: 9. CDR3 nucleotides: TGCAGTGCTCAGAGGGGACAGGGGGCCCAGGGCTACACCTTC. This translates into CSAQRGQGAQGYTF.

This clonotype was recorded a few times. V is TRBV7-8 and J is TRBJ2-1, with 13 bases that match TRBD2. CDR1 is SGHVS, CDR2 FQNEAQ, per germline. The J segment lost 5 bases and the V segment lost 5 bases, leaving 3 bases of the junction unmatched. This CDR3 contains 15 residues. The CDR3 loop reads CASSQGTSGNNEQFF. DNA of the CDR3: TGTGCCAGCAGCCAAGGGACTAGCGGGAACAATGAGCAGTTCTTC.

This clonotype was observed many times. The gene calls are TRBV12-3 or TRBV12-4 and TRBJ2-5; no reliable D call. Trimming took off 6 bases at V and 5 bases at J, with 16 bases between the two ends. The CDR3 length is 14 residues. The DNA for the CDR3 is TGTGCCAGCAGAAAAGGATCTCAGGTGGAGACCCAGTACTTC. As protein: CASRKGSQVETQYF.

This clonotype was recorded at least ten times. The genes are TRBV20-1 and TRBJ2-3, with a tentative D call TRBD1 (6 bases). V was cut by 7 bases and J by 2 bases, with 13 bases left in between. Germline CDR1 and CDR2: DFQATT and SNEGSKA (reference sequence). The CDR3 runs 13 residues. This chain's CDR3 is CSGVRGSTDTQYF. CDR3 DNA: TGCAGTGGGGTTAGGGGGTCCACAGATACGCAGTATTTT.

This clonotype was counted only a few times. V is TRBV6-1 and J is TRBJ2-3; a possible D gene is TRBD1 (7 bases). CDR1 and CDR2 (germline): MNHNS, SASEGT. The germline V and J ends were trimmed by 6 bases and 2 bases, with 12 bases remaining between them. The CDR3 extends over 14 amino acids. DNA of the CDR3: TGTGCCAGCAGCCGCAGGGGGGCCACAGATACGCAGTATTTT. Translating it yields CASSRRGATDTQYF.

This clonotype was observed at least ten times. The chain links TRBV7-9 to TRBJ2-3; D is unresolved. Germline V gene data show CDR1 as SEHNR and CDR2 as FQNEAQ (reference sequence). Trimming stripped 0 bases from V and 6 bases from J, with 10 bases between. The CDR3 loop spans 14 amino acids. The CDR3 reads CASSLARRDDTQYF. The CDR3 DNA reads as TGTGCCAGCAGCTTAGCCAGGAGAGACGATACGCAGTATTTT.

The rearrangement links TRBV27 to TRBJ1-2, with a possible D match to TRBD1 (6 bases). Germline V gene data show CDR1 as MNHEY and CDR2 as SMNVEV (reference sequence). The length of the CDR3 is 12 residues. The ends were cut back, 7 bases at V and 14 bases at J, with 20 bases in the middle. The CDR3 loop is CASNRGGQGLTF. CDR3 bases: TGTGCCAGCAACCGAGGGGGGCAGGGCCTAACCTTC.

J is TRBJ1-6 and V is TRBV28, with D perhaps TRBD1 (5 bases). The CDR3 is made up of 16 amino acids. Per the germline V gene, CDR1 is MDHEN and CDR2 is SYDVKM. V was trimmed by 10 bases and J by 0 bases, leaving 16 bases between them. CDR3 bases: TGTGCCACCTCTCCCGGGGGTAGCTCCTATAATTCACCCCTCCACTTT. The encoded protein is CATSPGGSSYNSPLHF.

This clonotype was detected only a few times. One end of the junction is discordant with germline, which a read error may explain. This chain connects TRBV13 to TRBJ2-6, with D tentatively TRBD1 (5 bases). This CDR3 spans 17 amino acids. Germline CDR1 and CDR2: PRHDT and FYEKMQ (reference sequence). CDR3 DNA: TGTGCCAACAGCTCATTTAGGGGTGGCTCTGGGGCCAACGTCCTGACTTTC. Its translation is CANSSFRGGSGANVLTF.

As for this clonotype: Compared with germline, one end of the junction differs, possibly owing to a read error. The V call is TRBV6-2 or TRBV6-3, the J call TRBJ2-1; 9 bases match TRBD2. Germline V gene sequence: CDR1 MNHEY, CDR2 SVGEGT. This CDR3 is 13 amino acids long. The DNA for the CDR3 is TGTGCCAACAGTAGCGGGAGCTACAATGAGCAGTTCTTC. Translating it yields CANSSGSYNEQFF.

The J gene is TRBJ2-1, the V gene TRBV5-1; D perhaps matches TRBD1 (6 bases). V dropped 4 bases and J dropped 8 bases, with 22 bases sitting between them. Germline V gene data show CDR1 as SGHRS and CDR2 as YFSETQ. The CDR3 contains 16 residues. For the CDR3, the DNA is TGCGCCAGCAGCGGGGGCCGGCTATCAAATTTGGATGAGCAGTTCTTC. Protein product: CASSGGRLSNLDEQFF.

This clonotype was seen ten or more times. The chain combines TRBV27 with TRBJ2-7; D not certain. V lost 7 bases to trimming and J lost 0 bases, with 10 bases between them. Per the germline V gene, CDR1 is MNHEY and CDR2 is SMNVEV (reference sequence). The CDR3 length is 13 residues. The CDR3 sequence is CASTEPFSYEQYF. The CDR3 bases are TGTGCCAGCACGGAACCGTTCTCCTACGAGCAGTACTTC.

This clonotype has just a few counts. The chain combines TRBV29-1 with TRBJ1-2, with a weak D call TRBD1 (6 bases). The CDR3 is 13 residues long. Per germline, CDR1 SQVTM and CDR2 ANQGSEA. V was pared by 5 bases and J by 2 bases, with 12 bases between. DNA of the CDR3: TGCAGCGTTTCCCTTGGACAGAACTATGGCTACACCTTC. As protein: CSVSLGQNYGYTF.

This clonotype came up a few times. The chain joins TRBV19 to TRBJ1-1, with D perhaps TRBD1 (5 bases). Germline assignment: CDR1 LNHDA and CDR2 SQIVND (reference sequence). The CDR3 is made up of 18 amino acids. V gave up 5 bases and J gave up 1 base, with 23 bases separating them. The DNA of the CDR3 is TGTGCCAGTAGTGCCACCCTCACGGGACGAAGGACGAACACTGAAGCTTTCTTT. Protein product: CASSATLTGRRTNTEAFF. The variable domain in full, with the rest retrieved from reference TRBV19 and TRBJ1-1, is DGGITQSPKYLFRKEGQNVTLSCEQNLNHDAMYWYRQDPGQGLRLIYYSQIVNDFQKGDIAEGYSVSREKKESFPLTVTSAQKNPTAFYLCASSATLTGRRTNTEAFFGQGTRLTVV.

This sequence joins TRBV6-2 or TRBV6-3 and TRBJ1-1; D is unclear. Germline assignment: CDR1 MNHEY and CDR2 SVGEGT. V lost 0 bases and J lost 1, with 15 bases in between. The CDR3 spans 17 residues. The CDR3 sequence: CASSYSLVSVKNTEAFF. CDR3 DNA: TGTGCCAGCAGTTACTCTTTGGTCTCGGTTAAGAACACTGAAGCTTTCTTT.